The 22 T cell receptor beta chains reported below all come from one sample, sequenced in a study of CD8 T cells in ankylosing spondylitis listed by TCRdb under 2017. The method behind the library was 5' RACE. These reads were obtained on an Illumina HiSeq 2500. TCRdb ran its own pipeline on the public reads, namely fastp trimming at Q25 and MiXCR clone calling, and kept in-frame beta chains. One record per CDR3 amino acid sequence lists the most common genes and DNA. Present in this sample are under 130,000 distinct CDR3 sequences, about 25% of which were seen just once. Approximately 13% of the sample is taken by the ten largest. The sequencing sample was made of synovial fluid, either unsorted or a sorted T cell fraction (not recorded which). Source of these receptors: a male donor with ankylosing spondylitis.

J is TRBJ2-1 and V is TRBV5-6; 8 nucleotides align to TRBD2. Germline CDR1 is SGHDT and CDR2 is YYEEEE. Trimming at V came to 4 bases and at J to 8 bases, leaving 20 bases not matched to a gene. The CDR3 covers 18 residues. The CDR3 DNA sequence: TGTGCCAGCAGCCCGCGACTGGCCTGGGGCGGGAGGAAAGATGAGCAGTTCTTC. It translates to CASSPRLAWGGRKDEQFF.

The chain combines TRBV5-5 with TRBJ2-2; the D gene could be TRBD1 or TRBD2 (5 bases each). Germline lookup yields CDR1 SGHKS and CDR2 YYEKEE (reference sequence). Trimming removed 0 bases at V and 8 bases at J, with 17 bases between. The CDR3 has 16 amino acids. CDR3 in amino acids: CASSLGPAARAGELFF. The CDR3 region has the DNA TGTGCCAGCAGCTTGGGCCCAGCGGCCAGGGCGGGGGAGCTGTTTTTT. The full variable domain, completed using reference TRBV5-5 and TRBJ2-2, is DAGVTQSPTHLIKTRGQQVTLRCSPISGHKSVSWYQQVLGQGPQFIFQYYEKEERGRGNFPDRFSARQFPNYSSELNVNALLLGDSALYLCASSLGPAARAGELFFGEGSRLTVL.

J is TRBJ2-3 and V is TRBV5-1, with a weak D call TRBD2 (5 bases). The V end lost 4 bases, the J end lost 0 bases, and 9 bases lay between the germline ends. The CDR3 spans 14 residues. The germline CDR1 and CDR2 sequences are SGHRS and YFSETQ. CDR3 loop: CASSGLGSTDTQYF. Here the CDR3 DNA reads TGCGCCAGCAGCGGACTTGGAAGCACAGATACGCAGTATTTT.

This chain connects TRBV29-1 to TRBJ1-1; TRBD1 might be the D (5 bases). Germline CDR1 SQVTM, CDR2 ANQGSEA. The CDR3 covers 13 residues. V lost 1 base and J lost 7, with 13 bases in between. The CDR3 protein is CSVEGGGYGEAFF. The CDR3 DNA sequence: TGCAGCGTTGAAGGGGGGGGATACGGTGAAGCTTTCTTT.

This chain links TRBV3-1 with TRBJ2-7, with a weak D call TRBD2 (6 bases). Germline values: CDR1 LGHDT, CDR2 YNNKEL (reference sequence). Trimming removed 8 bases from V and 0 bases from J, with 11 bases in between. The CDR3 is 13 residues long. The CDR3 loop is CASGGRDSYEQYF. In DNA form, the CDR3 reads TGTGCCAGCGGAGGGCGGGACTCCTACGAGCAGTACTTC.

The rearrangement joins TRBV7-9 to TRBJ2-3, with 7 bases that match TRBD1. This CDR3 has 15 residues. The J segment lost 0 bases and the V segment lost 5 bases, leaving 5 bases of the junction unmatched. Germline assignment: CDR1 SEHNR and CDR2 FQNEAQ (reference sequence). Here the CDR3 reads CASSPGGISTDTQYF. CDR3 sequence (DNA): TGTGCCAGCAGCCCAGGGGGAATTAGCACAGATACGCAGTATTTT.

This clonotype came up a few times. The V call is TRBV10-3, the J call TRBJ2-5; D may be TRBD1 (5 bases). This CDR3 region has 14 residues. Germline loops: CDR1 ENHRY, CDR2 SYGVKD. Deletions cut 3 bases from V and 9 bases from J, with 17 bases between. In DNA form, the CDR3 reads TGTGCCATCAGTGAAATGGGGTACCAAGGGGCCCAGTACTTC. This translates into CAISEMGYQGAQYF.

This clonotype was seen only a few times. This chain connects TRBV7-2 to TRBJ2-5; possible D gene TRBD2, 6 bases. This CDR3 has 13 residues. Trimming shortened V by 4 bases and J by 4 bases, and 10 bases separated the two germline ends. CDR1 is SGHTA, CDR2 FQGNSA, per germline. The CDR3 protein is CASSSLASETQYF. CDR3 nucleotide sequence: TGTGCCAGCAGCTCCCTAGCGTCAGAGACCCAGTACTTC. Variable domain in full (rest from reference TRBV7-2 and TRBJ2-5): GAGVSQSPSNKVTEKGKDVELRCDPISGHTALYWYRQSLGQGLEFLIYFQGNSAPDKSGLPSDRFSAERTGGSVSTLTIQRTQQEDSAVYLCASSSLASETQYFGPGTRLLVL.

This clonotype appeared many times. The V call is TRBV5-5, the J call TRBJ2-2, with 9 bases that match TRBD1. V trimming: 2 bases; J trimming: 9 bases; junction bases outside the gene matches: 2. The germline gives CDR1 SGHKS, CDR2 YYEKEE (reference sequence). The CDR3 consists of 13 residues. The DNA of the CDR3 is TGTGCCAGCAGCTTACAGGGGGCTAGGGAGCTGTTTTTT. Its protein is CASSLQGARELFF.

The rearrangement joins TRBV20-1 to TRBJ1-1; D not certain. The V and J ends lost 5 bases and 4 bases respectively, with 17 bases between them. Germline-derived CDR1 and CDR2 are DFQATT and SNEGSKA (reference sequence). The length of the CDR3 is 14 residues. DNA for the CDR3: TGCAGTGCTGCAACCCCTAGAGGGAGCACTGAAGCTTTCTTT. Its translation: CSAATPRGSTEAFF.

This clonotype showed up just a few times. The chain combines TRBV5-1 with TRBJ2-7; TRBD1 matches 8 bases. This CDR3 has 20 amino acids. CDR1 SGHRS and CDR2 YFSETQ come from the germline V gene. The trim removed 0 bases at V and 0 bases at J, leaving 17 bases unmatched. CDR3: CASSLAVPGQVALSSYEQYF. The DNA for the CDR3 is TGCGCCAGCAGCTTGGCGGTCCCGGGACAGGTTGCATTGAGCTCCTACGAGCAGTACTTC. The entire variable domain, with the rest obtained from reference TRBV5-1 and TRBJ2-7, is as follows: KAGVTQTPRYLIKTRGQQVTLSCSPISGHRSVSWYQQTPGQGLQFLFEYFSETQRNKGNFPGRFSGRQFSNSRSEMNVSTLELGDSALYLCASSLAVPGQVALSSYEQYFGPGTRLTVT.

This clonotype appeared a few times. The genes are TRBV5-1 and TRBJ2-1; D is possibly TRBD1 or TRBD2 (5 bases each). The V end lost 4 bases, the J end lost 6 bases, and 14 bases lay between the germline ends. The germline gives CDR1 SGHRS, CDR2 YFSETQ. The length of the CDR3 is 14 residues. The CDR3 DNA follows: TGCGCCAGCAGCCCAAGCCCCGGGGCCAATGAGCAGTTCTTC. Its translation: CASSPSPGANEQFF.

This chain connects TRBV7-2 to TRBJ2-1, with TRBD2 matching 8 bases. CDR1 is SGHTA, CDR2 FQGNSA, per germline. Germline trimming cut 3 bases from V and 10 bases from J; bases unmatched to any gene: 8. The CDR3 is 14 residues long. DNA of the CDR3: TGTGCCAGCAGCTTGGGACTAGGCCAAACGGAGCAGTTCTTC. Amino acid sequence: CASSLGLGQTEQFF.

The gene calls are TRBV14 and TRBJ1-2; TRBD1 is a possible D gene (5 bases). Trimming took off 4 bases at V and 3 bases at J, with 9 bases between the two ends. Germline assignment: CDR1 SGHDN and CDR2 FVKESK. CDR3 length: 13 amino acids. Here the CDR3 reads CASSPQGDYGYTF. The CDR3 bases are TGTGCCAGCAGCCCCCAGGGAGACTATGGCTACACCTTC.

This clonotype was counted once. CDR3 sequence reads: CASSPGGLDYGYTF. CDR3 bases: TGTGCCAGCAGCCCAGGGGGCCTGGACTATGGCTACACCTTC. The V and J genes are TRBV5-5 and TRBJ1-2; 8 bases are shared with TRBD1. From germline, CDR1 is SGHKS and CDR2 YYEKEE (reference sequence). The trim removed 4 bases at V and 3 bases at J, leaving 5 bases unmatched. The CDR3 consists of 14 residues.

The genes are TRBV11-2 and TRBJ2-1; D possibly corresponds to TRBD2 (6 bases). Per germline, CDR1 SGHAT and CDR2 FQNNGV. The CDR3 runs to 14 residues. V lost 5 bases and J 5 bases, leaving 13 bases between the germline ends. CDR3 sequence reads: CASSPRDSNNEQFF. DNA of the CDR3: TGTGCCAGCAGCCCCCGGGACTCAAACAATGAGCAGTTCTTC.

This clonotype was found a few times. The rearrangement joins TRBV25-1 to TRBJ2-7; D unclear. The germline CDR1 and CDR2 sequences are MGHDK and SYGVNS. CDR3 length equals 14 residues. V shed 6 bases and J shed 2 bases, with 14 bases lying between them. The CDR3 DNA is TGTGCCAGCAGAATGGAACACCCTCCCTACGAGCAGTACTTC. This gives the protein CASRMEHPPYEQYF.

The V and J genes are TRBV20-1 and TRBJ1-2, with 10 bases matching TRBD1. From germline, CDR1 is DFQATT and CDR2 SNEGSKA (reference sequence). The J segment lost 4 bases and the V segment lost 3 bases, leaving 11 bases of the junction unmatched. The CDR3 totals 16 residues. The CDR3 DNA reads TGCAGTGCTAGGAACACGTTGGGACAGGGGTTCTATGGCTACACCTTC. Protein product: CSARNTLGQGFYGYTF.

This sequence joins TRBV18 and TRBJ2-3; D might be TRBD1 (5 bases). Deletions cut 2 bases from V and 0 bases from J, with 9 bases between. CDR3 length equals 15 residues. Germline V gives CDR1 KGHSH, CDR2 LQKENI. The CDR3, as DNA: TGTGCCAGCTCACCAATCCAGGGCAGCACAGATACGCAGTATTTT. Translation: CASSPIQGSTDTQYF.

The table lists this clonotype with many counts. The CDR3 loop is CASSGTSGFQETQYF. The CDR3 DNA is TGCGCCAGCAGCGGGACTAGCGGTTTCCAAGAGACCCAGTACTTC. The rearrangement uses TRBV5-1 and TRBJ2-5, with 11 positions matching TRBD2. This CDR3 comprises 15 residues. The trim removed 4 bases at V and 1 base at J, leaving 3 bases unmatched. CDR1 SGHRS and CDR2 YFSETQ come from the germline V gene.

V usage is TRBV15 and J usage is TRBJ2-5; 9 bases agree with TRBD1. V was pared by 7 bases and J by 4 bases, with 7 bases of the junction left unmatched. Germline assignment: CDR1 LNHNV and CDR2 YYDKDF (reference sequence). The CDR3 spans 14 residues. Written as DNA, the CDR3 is TGTGCCACCAAGGACGGGACAGGGCTAGAGACCCAGTACTTC. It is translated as CATKDGTGLETQYF.

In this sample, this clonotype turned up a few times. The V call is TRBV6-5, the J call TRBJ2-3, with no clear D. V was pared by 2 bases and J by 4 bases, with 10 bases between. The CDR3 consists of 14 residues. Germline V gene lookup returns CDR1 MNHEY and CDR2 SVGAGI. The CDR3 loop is CASSYRRSADTQYF. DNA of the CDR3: TGTGCCAGCAGTTACAGACGATCGGCAGATACGCAGTATTTT.